A selection of T cell receptor beta chains follows, all from one sample in a study of shared clonotypes between healthy human individuals. Profiled with immunoSEQ multiplex PCR; TCRdb holds only in-frame clones, not every one. The sample has millions of clones, 85% to 95% seen once; the top ten hold 0.9% to 1.3%. Sequencing was carried out using naive CD8+ T cells sorted from blood. The source is a man aged 18 to 35 in good health. CDR3s include the opening cysteine and the closing phenylalanine or tryptophan. D genes are given only for firm matches. Only part of the rows carry a size: once, few, many, or a class if the clone is expanded.

TRBJ1-1,TRBV28,TRBD1,-,TGTGCCAGCAGTGGGGACAGGGAAGGGGACACTGAAGCTTTCTTT,CASSGDREGDTEAFF
TRBJ2-7,TRBV5-1,-,-,TGCGCCAGCAGCCTGGGGGGAGAGATGACGGCGATCTCCTACGAGCAGTACTTC,CASSLGGEMTAISYEQYF
TRBJ2-5,TRBV10-2,TRBD2,-,TGCGCCAGCAGTGAGTCGACGACTAGCGGGAGTGAGACCCAGTACTTC,CASSESTTSGSETQYF
TRBJ2-5,TRBV6-5,-,-,TGTGCCAGCAGTTACGGGTTAAGGGAGACCCAGTACTTC,CASSYGLRETQYF
TRBJ1-2,TRBV19,TRBD1,-,TGTGCCAGTAGTATAGGAGGGGGCGATGGCTACACCTTC,CASSIGGGDGYTF
TRBJ1-2,TRBV6-5,-,-,-,CASSSSTGDYYGYTF
TRBJ2-3,TRBV11-2,TRBD2,-,TGTGCCAGCAGCTTATCAGGACTAGCGGAAAACACAGATACGCAGTATTTT,CASSLSGLAENTDTQYF
TRBJ2-1,TRBV11-2,TRBD2,-,TGTGCCAGCAGCCCCAGCGGGGACTACAATGAGCAGTTCTTC,CASSPSGDYNEQFF
TRBJ1-1,TRBV9,TRBD1,-,TGTGCCAGCAGTGCCACCGGGACAGGGGGCACTGAAGCTTTCTTT,CASSATGTGGTEAFF
TRBJ1-5,TRBV28,TRBD1,-,TGTGCCAGCAGTTTAAATCCAGGGGGCCCACAGGGCAATCAGCCCCAGCATTTT,CASSLNPGGPQGNQPQHF
TRBJ2-7,TRBV2,-,-,TGTGCCAGCAGCCGGACGGACTACGAGCAGTACTTC,CASSRTDYEQYF
TRBJ2-1,TRBV9,-,-,TGTGCCAGCAGCGTAGATGGGGGACCCACTACGGAGCAGTTCTTC,CASSVDGGPTTEQFF
TRBJ1-3,TRBV6-1,-,-,TGTGCCAGCAACAAACCAGGGCTCTCTGGAAACACCATATATTTT,CASNKPGLSGNTIYF
TRBJ2-2,TRBV6-1,-,-,TGTGCCAGCATTAAGAACACCGGGGAGCTGTTTTTT,CASIKNTGELFF
TRBJ2-1,TRBV2,TRBD1,once,TGTGCCAGCAGTGTTCGACCCGGGACAGGGTCCTACAATGAGCAGTTCTTC,CASSVRPGTGSYNEQFF
TRBJ2-2,TRBV7-6,-,-,TGTGCCAGCAGCTTAGTAGGTGGGAACACCGGGGAGCTGTTTTTT,CASSLVGGNTGELFF
TRBJ1-1,TRBV11-3,TRBD1,-,TGTGCCAGCAGCTCAGGACAGGGGAACACTGAAGCTTTCTTT,CASSSGQGNTEAFF
TRBJ2-3,TRBV11-2,-,-,TGTGCCAGCAGCTTAGTCCGGGGACTTAGCACAGATACGCAGTATTTT,CASSLVRGLSTDTQYF
TRBJ2-1,TRBV10-3,TRBD2,-,TGTGCCATCACCGCGGGGGTTGAGCAGTTCTTC,CAITAGVEQFF
TRBJ1-6,TRBV5-4,-,-,TGTGCCAGCAGCTCCCAGAATATCGGTTCACCCCTCCACTTT,CASSSQNIGSPLHF
TRBJ1-1,TRBV27,-,-,TGTGCCAGCAGTTTAGGGTTTGGCACTGAAGCTTTCTTT,CASSLGFGTEAFF
TRBJ1-2,TRBV5-6,-,few,TGTGCCAGCAGCCCTACAGTTCCATCTGGCTACACCTTC,CASSPTVPSGYTF
TRBJ2-5,TRBV9,TRBD2,-,TGTGCCAGCAGCGTAGCCGAAACAGGAGCGGGGGGGATCTTAGAGACCCAGTACTTC,CASSVAETGAGGILETQYF
TRBJ2-2,TRBV6-1,-,-,TGTGCCAGCAGTGAAACCGAAAATTATCGCGGGGAGCTGTTTTTT,CASSETENYRGELFF
TRBJ1-1,TRBV2,TRBD1,-,TGTGCCAGCAGTGGCTGGACAGGGCGCGAAGCTTTCTTT,CASSGWTGREAFF
TRBJ2-7,TRBV5-1,-,once,TGCGCCAGCAGCCCGGGATGGAACGAGCAGTACTTC,CASSPGWNEQYF
TRBJ2-5,TRBV10-3,-,-,TGTGCCATCCCCGACCAAGAGACCCAGTACTTC,CAIPDQETQYF
TRBJ1-3,TRBV29-1,TRBD1,-,TGCAGCGTAGCCACCGGGAGCCAGACAGGGGCTGGAAACACCATATATTTT,CSVATGSQTGAGNTIYF
TRBJ2-7,TRBV7-2,-,-,TGTGCCAGCAGTAACCGCTACGAGCAGTACTTC,CASSNRYEQYF
TRBJ1-1,TRBV5-1,-,-,TGCGCCAGCAGCTTGGAGTCCAACTGGAACACTGAAGCTTCCTTT,CASSLESNWNTEASF
TRBJ2-2,TRBV4-1,-,-,TGCGCCAGCAGCGCAACCACCGGGGGAAGGCACCGGGAGCTGTTTTTT,CASSATTGGRHRELFF
TRBJ1-2,TRBV7-6,TRBD1,-,TGTGCCAGCAGCTGGGCAGGGGGCTCAGAGGGCTACACCTTC,CASSWAGGSEGYTF
TRBJ2-5,TRBV7-9,TRBD2,-,TGTGCCAGCAGCTTAGTAGCGGGGGGGACCGGAGAGACCCAGTACTTC,CASSLVAGGTGETQYF
TRBJ2-7,TRBV11-3,-,-,TGTGCCAGCAGCTTGGGACCAACCTACGAGCAGTACTTC,CASSLGPTYEQYF
TRBJ1-2,TRBV27,-,-,TGTGCCAGCCGACCTACAGGTCTACCCTTCTATGGCTACACCTTC,CASRPTGLPFYGYTF
TRBJ2-7,TRBV7-3,-,-,TGTGCCAGCAGCTTATTAACAGGCGGTGAGCAGTACTTC,CASSLLTGGEQYF
TRBJ1-3,TRBV4-1,-,-,TGCGCCAGCAGCCAAGAAGGGGGGGTAGGAAACACCATATATTTT,CASSQEGGVGNTIYF
TRBJ2-1,TRBV30,-,-,TGTGCCTGGATTCGAGAAGAGCACTCCTACAATGAGCAGTTCTTC,CAWIREEHSYNEQFF
TRBJ2-7,TRBV30,TRBD1,-,TGTGCCTGGAGTGTGGGACAGGGGCCCTACGAGCAGTACTTC,CAWSVGQGPYEQYF
TRBJ1-1,TRBV7-2,-,-,TGTGCCAGCAGCTTAGCATACACTGAAGCTTTCTTT,CASSLAYTEAFF
TRBJ1-1,TRBV9,TRBD1,-,TGTGCCAGCAGCGTAGGGGGGACAGAGAACACTGAAGCTTTCTTT,CASSVGGTENTEAFF
TRBJ2-7,TRBV5-1,TRBD1,-,TGCGCCAGCAGCTTGACAGGGGGTCCCTACGAGCAGTACTTC,CASSLTGGPYEQYF
TRBJ2-5,TRBV9,-,-,TGTGCCAGCAGCGTGGACTGGGACCAAGAGACCCAGTACTTC,CASSVDWDQETQYF
TRBJ2-7,TRBV4-1,-,-,TGCGCCAGCAGCCAAGGGGGCGGGGCCAACTCCTACGAGCAGTACTTC,CASSQGGGANSYEQYF
TRBJ2-7,TRBV5-5,TRBD1,-,TGTGCCAGCAGCTTGGCCACAGGGGTGCTTTCCTACGAGCAGTACTTC,CASSLATGVLSYEQYF